A single sample gave rise to the 27 T cell receptor beta chains below, sequenced in a study of blood T cell repertoires in COVID-19. Generated by immunoSEQ multiplex PCR, the TCRdb table keeps only in-frame clones and is missing some. The sample includes under 150,000 clones, roughly 83% seen only once; the top ten take over 2%. The sequencing input was peripheral blood. These TCRs come from a man aged 25 to 45 with acute or convalescent COVID-19.

The chain uses TRBV12-3 or TRBV12-4 and TRBJ1-1; 8 bases are shared with TRBD1. The junction had 8 bases not matched to a gene; V was cut back by 6 bases and J by 11 bases. The CDR3 contains 12 residues. CDR3: CASSPQGVGAFF. CDR3 DNA: TGTGCCAGCAGCCCACAGGGGGTAGGGGCTTTCTTT.

The chain is built from TRBV7-9 and TRBJ1-1, with a possible D match to TRBD1 (5 bases). Trimming removed 7 bases from V and 4 bases from J, with 13 bases in between. The CDR3 sequence is 13 residues long. Germline CDR1 SEHNR, CDR2 FQNEAQ (reference sequence). CDR3 coding DNA: TGTGCCAGCACCCCTCGGAGGGGCACTGAAGCTTTCTTT. Translation: CASTPRRGTEAFF.

This chain uses TRBV27 with TRBJ2-3, with TRBD1 as a possible D gene (6 bases). The CDR3 covers 14 residues. Deletions cut 8 bases from V and 6 bases from J, with 18 bases between. CDR1 is MNHEY and CDR2 is SMNVEV in the germline V gene (reference sequence). The CDR3 protein is CASGPGHLSDTQYF. The CDR3 DNA follows: TGTGCCAGCGGCCCGGGACATCTATCCGATACGCAGTATTTT.

The rearrangement links TRBV5-1 to TRBJ1-1, with 8 bases lining up with TRBD1. V trimming: 2 bases; J trimming: 3 bases; junction bases outside the gene matches: 6. Germline-derived CDR1 and CDR2 are SGHRS and YFSETQ. The CDR3 loop spans 15 amino acids. CDR3 protein: CASSFLQGVDTEAFF. CDR3 in DNA: TGCGCCAGCAGCTTTTTACAGGGGGTTGACACTGAAGCTTTCTTT.

The DNA of the CDR3 is TGTGCCAGCAGTTTATCGGACAGGGTAATGGGCTACACCTTC. Translated, it gives CASSLSDRVMGYTF. The rearrangement links TRBV28 to TRBJ1-2; 8 bases map to TRBD1. J gave up 8 bases and V 1 base, and 6 bases lay outside the gene matches. Germline V gives CDR1 MDHEN, CDR2 SYDVKM. This CDR3 is built from 14 residues.

The chain combines TRBV29-1 with TRBJ1-2; 8 bases are shared with TRBD1. The CDR3 is made up of 15 amino acids. Germline CDR1 reads SQVTM; CDR2 reads ANQGSEA. J lost 8 bases, V lost 5 bases, and 16 bases had no gene match. CDR3 DNA: TGCAGCGTTCTACATCACGCCGACAGGGGTGGAGGCTACACCTTC. This translates into CSVLHHADRGGGYTF. The variable domain in full, completed from reference TRBV29-1 and TRBJ1-2, reads SAVISQKPSRDICQRGTSLTIQCQVDSQVTMMFWYRQQPGQSLTLIATANQGSEATYESGFVIDKFPISRPNLTFSTLTVSNMSPEDSSIYLCSVLHHADRGGGYTFGSGTRLTVV.

V gene TRBV9 combines with J gene TRBJ2-3; D unclear. The V end lost 0 bases, the J end lost 6 bases, and 14 bases lay between the germline ends. Germline lookup yields CDR1 SGDLS and CDR2 YYNGEE. CDR3 size: 15 residues. The CDR3 DNA is TGTGCCAGCAGCGTAGCTGGGCTATTTACTGATACGCAGTATTTT. It codes for CASSVAGLFTDTQYF. Combining the CDR3 with reference TRBV9 and TRBJ2-3 gives the whole variable domain DSGVTQTPKHLITATGQRVTLRCSPRSGDLSVYWYQQSLDQGLQFLIQYYNGEERAKGNILERFSAQQFPDLHSELNLSSLELGDSALYFCASSVAGLFTDTQYFGPGTRLTVL.

With regard to this clone: Compared with germline, one end of the junction differs, possibly owing to a read error. This chain connects TRBV5-8 to TRBJ2-1, with 14 bases identical to TRBD2. The V gene's germline CDR1 is SGHTS and CDR2 YDEGEE. There are 15 residues in the CDR3. CDR3 residues: CASSLGLAGVNEQFF. CDR3 DNA: TGTGCCAGCAGTTTGGGACTAGCGGGGGTTAATGAGCAGTTCTTC.

The genes are TRBV7-9 and TRBJ1-2, with 9 bases that match TRBD1. CDR3 size: 14 residues. Germline assignment: CDR1 SEHNR and CDR2 FQNEAQ (reference sequence). The V gene end was trimmed by 1 base and the J gene end by 6 bases; junction bases not matched to a gene: 3. The CDR3 protein is CASSLVTGGNGYTF. CDR3 sequence (DNA): TGTGCCAGCAGCTTAGTGACAGGGGGTAATGGCTACACCTTC.

The table lists this clone with a count of one. The J gene is TRBJ2-7, the V gene TRBV10-1; D perhaps matches TRBD2 (5 bases). Germline V gene sequence: CDR1 WNHNN, CDR2 SYGVQD (reference sequence). CDR3 length: 15 amino acids. V dropped 6 bases and J dropped 2 bases, with 17 bases sitting between them. The CDR3 DNA follows: TGCGCCAGCAGCAACGACCGGGGATCGGCCTACGAGCAGTACTTC. It encodes CASSNDRGSAYEQYF.

V gene TRBV29-1 combines with J gene TRBJ1-2; the D gene is possibly TRBD1 (6 bases). Germline assignment: CDR1 SQVTM and CDR2 ANQGSEA. Between the trimmed V and J ends, which lost 4 bases and 3 bases, there was a span of 9 bases. The CDR3 has 12 amino acids. CDR3 in DNA: TGCAGCGTTGGAACAGGGTACTATGGCTACACCTTC. The encoded protein is CSVGTGYYGYTF.

The rearrangement uses TRBV9 and TRBJ2-2; 11 bases align to TRBD2. CDR1 and CDR2 (germline): SGDLS, YYNGEE. Trimming removed 0 bases from V and 5 bases from J; junction bases left unmatched: 9. This CDR3 is 18 amino acids long. CDR3 region: CASSVDQLAGVRTGELFF. The CDR3 DNA reads as TGTGCCAGCAGCGTAGATCAACTAGCGGGAGTACGTACCGGGGAGCTGTTTTTT.

This clone showed up just once. Other nucleotide sequences from this sample produce the same CDR3. This CDR3 is CASSQGQNSPLHF. CDR3 sequence (DNA): TGCGCCAGCAGCCAAGGACAGAATTCACCCCTCCACTTT. The rearrangement uses TRBV4-1 and TRBJ1-6, with D possibly matching TRBD1 (5 bases). Germline CDR1 is MGHRA and CDR2 is YSYEKL. CDR3 size: 13 residues. V was pared by 1 base and J by 7 bases, with 5 bases between.

The chain joins TRBV14 to TRBJ2-7, with TRBD1 matching over 7 bases. Germline assignment: CDR1 SGHDN and CDR2 FVKESK. The CDR3 covers 16 residues. V shed 0 bases, J shed 3 bases, and the junction held 8 bases outside the gene matches. Here the CDR3 DNA reads TGTGCCAGCAGCCAAGATCTGAACTGGGACAGCTACGAGCAGTACTTC. The encoded protein is CASSQDLNWDSYEQYF.

This chain uses TRBV7-3 with TRBJ2-2; the D is unclear. Germline-derived CDR1 and CDR2 are SGHTA and FQGTGA. The CDR3 covers 17 residues. V lost 0 bases and J 5 bases, leaving 16 bases between the germline ends. The CDR3, as DNA: TGTGCCAGCAGCTTAACGTTAAATGAGGTGGCTACCGGGGAGCTGTTTTTT. Protein sequence: CASSLTLNEVATGELFF.

This chain uses TRBV5-5 with TRBJ1-1, with a possible D match to TRBD1 (5 bases). The length of the CDR3 is 15 residues. Germline V gene sequence: CDR1 SGHKS, CDR2 YYEKEE (reference sequence). V was shortened by 2 bases and J by 5 bases, with 16 bases between the two germline ends. As DNA, the CDR3 is TGTGCCAGCAGCTTCTTAACGGGGGAATGGACTGAAGCTTTCTTT. Residues: CASSFLTGEWTEAFF.

This chain joins TRBV2 and TRBJ1-6; 10 bases agree with TRBD1. This CDR3 is 16 amino acids long. Germline assignment: CDR1 SNHLY and CDR2 FYNNEI. With 6 bases clipped from V and 7 bases from J, the junction kept 9 bases outside the gene matches. The CDR3, as DNA: TGTGCCAGCAGCGCCACCCGACAGGGGGCGAATTCACCCCTCCACTTT. Encoded protein: CASSATRQGANSPLHF. Full variable domain (rest looked up from reference TRBV2 and TRBJ1-6): EPEVTQTPSHQVTQMGQEVILRCVPISNHLYFYWYRQILGQKVEFLVSFYNNEISEKSEIFDDQFSVERPDGSNFTLKIRSTKLEDSAMYFCASSATRQGANSPLHFGNGTRLTVT.

CDR3 region: CASSQGWAPRKYF. The CDR3 region has the DNA TGTGCCAGCAGCCAAGGTTGGGCCCCTCGTAAATATTTT. The V and J genes are TRBV3-1 (or the pseudogene TRBV3-2) and TRBJ2-3; D unresolved. This CDR3 is 13 amino acids long. In germline, CDR1 is LGHDT, CDR2 YNNKEL (reference sequence). The V and J ends lost 1 base and 15 bases respectively, with 17 bases between them.

In this sample, this clone turned up a few times. The genes are TRBV7-6 and TRBJ1-1; TRBD1 agrees at 8 bases. Germline V lookup: CDR1 SGHVS, CDR2 FNYEAQ. V gave up 5 bases and J gave up 10 bases; unmatched junction bases: 9. This CDR3 spans 13 amino acids. The CDR3 nucleotides read TGTGCCAGCAGCCCGACAGGGGAGGTAGGAGCTTTCTTT. Its protein product is CASSPTGEVGAFF.

This chain uses TRBV27 with TRBJ2-5, with 13 bases aligning to TRBD2. Germline V gene sequence: CDR1 MNHEY, CDR2 SMNVEV (reference sequence). J gave up 2 bases and V 4 bases, and 7 bases lay outside the gene matches. The CDR3 covers 17 residues. CDR3 amino acids: CASSSRTSGRFQETQYF. The CDR3 region has the DNA TGTGCCAGCAGTTCGCGGACTAGCGGGAGATTTCAAGAGACCCAGTACTTC.

This clone turned up a few times. V gene TRBV6-4 combines with J gene TRBJ2-2; D is unresolved. The CDR3 spans 14 residues. Germline loops: CDR1 MRHNA, CDR2 SNTAGT. V was pared by 0 bases and J by 6 bases, with 8 bases between. CDR3 residues: CASSDSQESGELFF. CDR3 nucleotides: TGTGCCAGCAGTGACTCGCAGGAATCCGGGGAGCTGTTTTTT.

Notes on this clone: In the same sample, other DNA sequences code for this CDR3. The V call is TRBV19, the J call TRBJ1-5; perhaps TRBD1 as D (5 bases). This CDR3 contains 13 residues. CDR1 is LNHDA, CDR2 SQIVND, per germline (reference sequence). Trimming cost V 3 bases and J 5 bases, with 8 bases left between them. CDR3 protein: CASSIRGYQPQHF. The CDR3 DNA reads as TGTGCCAGTAGTATTCGGGGGTATCAGCCCCAGCATTTT.

The chain links TRBV4-1 to TRBJ1-2; no definite D call. Germline V CDR1 and CDR2: MGHRA, YSYEKL. Trimming cost V 0 bases and J 5 bases, with 16 bases left between them. The CDR3 consists of 16 residues. CDR3 in DNA: TGCGCCAGCAGCCAAGATAGGGAGCCTCTGGGGTATGGCTACACCTTC. It encodes CASSQDREPLGYGYTF.

This clone was found once. The chain is built from TRBV12-3 or TRBV12-4 and TRBJ1-2; D gene uncertain. V was cut by 6 bases and J by 4 bases, with 9 bases left in between. The CDR3 is 12 residues long. DNA of the CDR3: TGTGCCAGCAGCACCACGCGCTATGGCTACACCTTC. Amino acid sequence: CASSTTRYGYTF.

The rearrangement links TRBV5-8 to TRBJ2-7; TRBD1 aligns across 10 bases. The CDR3 contains 13 residues. V trimming: 5 bases; J trimming: 1 base; junction bases outside the gene matches: 0. The germline V gene has CDR1 SGHTS and CDR2 YDEGEE. CDR3 bases: TGTGCCAGCAGGGACAGGGGGTCCTACGAGCAGTACTTC. Residues: CASRDRGSYEQYF.

The chain joins TRBV18 to TRBJ2-7; 8 bases map to TRBD2. Per germline, CDR1 KGHSH and CDR2 LQKENI. Unmatched junction bases numbered 8, after V lost 3 bases and J lost 7 bases. This CDR3 comprises 14 residues. CDR3 in DNA: TGTGCCAGCTCACCCCGGGGGGGTGATGGAGAGCAGTACTTC. Translation: CASSPRGGDGEQYF.

This rearrangement joins TRBV7-9 to TRBJ2-1; no clear D gene. The CDR3 totals 16 residues. Deletions cut 0 bases from V and 0 bases from J, with 9 bases between. From germline, CDR1 is SEHNR and CDR2 FQNEAQ (reference sequence). The CDR3, as DNA: TGTGCCAGCAGCTTAGCGGTGGCAGACTCCTACAATGAGCAGTTCTTC. It translates to CASSLAVADSYNEQFF.